This T cell receptor beta chain originates from a study of graft-versus-host responses after intestinal transplantation. Looking at the study overall: Uniformly, recipients were administered anti-thymocyte globulin induction with subsequent tacrolimus and steroids for 3 to 4 years.

Overall study findings and caveats: Marrow from the recipient contained GvH clones, some of which had appeared first in ileum or blood.

Sequenced by immunoSEQ multiplex PCR; TCRdb stores in-frame clones only, minus some. The sample yields nearly 90,000 clones, around 86% seen once. This clone occurred once. What it recognizes is unknown. Germline V gene sequence: CDR1 MDHEN, CDR2 SYDVKM. The CDR3 has 15 residues. V was pared by 4 bases and J by 4 bases, with 16 bases between. The sequenced sample was unstimulated CD8+ T cells sorted from spleen or lymph node cells, obtained before intestinal transplant. The sequence was obtained from a human donor who received an intestinal transplant. This chain uses TRBV28 with TRBJ1-2; D is undetermined. CDR3 protein: CASSSRLTVTYGYTF. In nucleotides, the CDR3 is TGTGCCAGCAGTTCGCGCCTGACTGTTACCTATGGCTACACCTTC.